One sample yielded the 5 T cell receptor beta chains listed below, sequenced in a study of blood T cell repertoires in COVID-19. TCRdb keeps only in-frame clones here, not all; method: immunoSEQ multiplex PCR. The data hold 250,000 to 300,000 clones, with more than 75% observed a single time. The sample consisted of PBMCs or T cells enriched from blood (not recorded which). Every receptor here comes from a woman aged 55-70 years in a cohort exposed to, infected with or recovered from COVID-19 (not recorded which).

The V call is TRBV7-2, the J call TRBJ1-4; D gene unclear. CDR1 and CDR2 (germline): SGHTA, FQGNSA. This CDR3 contains 14 residues. V lost 0 bases, J lost 5 bases, and 7 bases lay in between. Written as DNA, the CDR3 is TGTGCCAGCAGCTTAGCGGGCCGGAATGAAAAACTGTTTTTT. Translated: CASSLAGRNEKLFF. The full variable domain, in which reference TRBV7-2 and TRBJ1-4 provide the parts outside the CDR3, is GAGVSQSPSNKVTEKGKDVELRCDPISGHTALYWYRQSLGQGLEFLIYFQGNSAPDKSGLPSDRFSAERTGGSVSTLTIQRTQQEDSAVYLCASSLAGRNEKLFFGSGTQLSVL.

This chain connects TRBV7-9 to TRBJ1-4; D might be TRBD1 (5 bases). The CDR3 extends over 16 amino acids. V shed 0 bases and J shed 7 bases, with 15 bases lying between them. Germline V gives CDR1 SEHNR, CDR2 FQNEAQ (reference sequence). The CDR3 sequence is CASSLALSGLGEKLFF. In DNA form, the CDR3 reads TGTGCCAGCAGCTTAGCGCTCTCAGGGTTAGGTGAAAAACTGTTTTTT. Full variable domain (missing parts from reference TRBV7-9 and TRBJ1-4): DTGVSQNPRHKITKRGQNVTFRCDPISEHNRLYWYRQTLGQGPEFLTYFQNEAQLEKSRLLSDRFSAERPKGSFSTLEIQRTEQGDSAMYLCASSLALSGLGEKLFFGSGTQLSVL.

The V gene is TRBV24-1, the J gene TRBJ1-2; 8 positions agree with TRBD1. V was pared by 3 bases and J by 4 bases, with 6 bases of the junction left unmatched. The CDR3 is made up of 15 amino acids. Germline loops: CDR1 KGHDR, CDR2 SFDVKD. The DNA of the CDR3 is TGTGCCACCAGTGATAATGGACAGGGCCGCTATGGCTACACCTTC. Protein product: CATSDNGQGRYGYTF.

V gene TRBV27 combines with J gene TRBJ2-2; 10 bases line up with TRBD2. Germline CDR1 is MNHEY and CDR2 is SMNVEV (reference sequence). The CDR3 covers 17 residues. Unmatched junction bases numbered 8, after V lost 2 bases and J lost 5 bases. The CDR3 is CASSLRLAGDWTGELFF. CDR3 coding DNA: TGTGCCAGCAGTTTACGTCTAGCGGGAGATTGGACCGGGGAGCTGTTTTTT.

This chain links TRBV11-2 with TRBJ1-5; 7 bases are shared with TRBD1. Germline CDR1 reads SGHAT; CDR2 reads FQNNGV. V shed 2 bases and J 5 bases; nucleotides not matched to a gene: 3. The CDR3 consists of 14 residues. CDR3 in amino acids: CASSLRGGDQPQHF. The CDR3 coding sequence is TGTGCCAGCAGCTTAAGAGGGGGCGATCAGCCCCAGCATTTT.